The present T cell receptor beta chain was sequenced within a study of blood T cell repertoires in COVID-19. On the study more broadly: Donors in the United States, Italy and Spain gave samples during acute or convalescent COVID-19. T cells, B-cell-depleted T cells, or PBMCs provided the cDNA or gDNA that served as material.

As handled by the study authors: The assay estimated nucleated cells by amplifying reference gene primers. Here immunoSEQ multiplex PCR was the method, and the copy in TCRdb shows in-frame clones only, minus some. That table is the source of V, J and clone size, and D and trimming were worked out from the DNA. The data show about 170,000 clones, with over 75% seen just once and about 1.2% held by the top ten. The CDR3 covers 17 residues. V gave up 4 bases and J gave up 4 bases; unmatched junction bases: 10. Germline V CDR1 and CDR2: LNHDA, SQIVND (reference sequence). This receptor was identified in a man in his sixties who had recovered from COVID-19. The sequenced material came from peripheral blood. The genes are TRBV19 and TRBJ1-5, with 10 bases lining up with TRBD1. CDR3 bases: TGTGCCAGTAGTAACGCGGACAGGGGGAGGAATAATCAGCCCCAGCATTTT. It codes for CASSNADRGRNNQPQHF.